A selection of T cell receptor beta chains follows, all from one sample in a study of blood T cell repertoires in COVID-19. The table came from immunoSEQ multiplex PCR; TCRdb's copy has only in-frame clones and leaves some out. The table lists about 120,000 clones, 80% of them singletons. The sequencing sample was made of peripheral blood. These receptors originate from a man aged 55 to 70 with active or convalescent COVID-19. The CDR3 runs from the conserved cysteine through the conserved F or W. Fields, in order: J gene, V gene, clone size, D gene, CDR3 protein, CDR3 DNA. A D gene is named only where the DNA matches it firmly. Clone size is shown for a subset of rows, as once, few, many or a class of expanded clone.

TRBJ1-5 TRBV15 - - CATSSGQYSNQPQHF TGTGCCACCAGCAGCGGACAGTATAGCAATCAGCCCCAGCATTTT
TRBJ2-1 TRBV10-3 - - CATSSGDEQFF TGTGCCACCAGTAGCGGCGATGAGCAGTTCTTC
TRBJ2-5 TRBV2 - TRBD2 CASSERGLAGVQETQYF TGTGCCAGCAGTGAAAGAGGCCTAGCGGGGGTACAAGAGACCCAGTACTTC
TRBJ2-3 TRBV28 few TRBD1 CASSAPGGADTQYF TGTGCCAGCAGTGCTCCAGGGGGCGCAGATACGCAGTATTTT
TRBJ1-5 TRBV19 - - CASSPQGNQPQHF TGTGCCAGTAGTCCCCAGGGGAATCAGCCCCAGCATTTT
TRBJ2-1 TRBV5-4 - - CASSQGLADNEQFF TGTGCCAGCAGCCAGGGGCTAGCGGACAATGAGCAGTTCTTC
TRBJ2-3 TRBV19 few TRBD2 CATHPGGFADTQYF TGTGCCACCCATCCGGGAGGGTTCGCAGATACGCAGTATTTT
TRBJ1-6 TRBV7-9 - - CASSRAGDSPLHF TGTGCCAGCAGCCGTGCCGGGGATTCACCCCTCCACTTT
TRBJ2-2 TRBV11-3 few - CASSTGPGELFF TGTGCCAGCAGCACAGGGCCCGGGGAGCTGTTTTTT
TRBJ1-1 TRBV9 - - CASSPPPGGTEAFF TGTGCCAGCAGCCCTCCCCCGGGTGGTACTGAAGCTTTCTTT
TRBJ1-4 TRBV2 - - CASTRANNEKLFF TGTGCCAGCACGCGGGCCAATAATGAAAAACTGTTTTTT
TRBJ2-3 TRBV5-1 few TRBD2 CASSKLAGDGDTQYF TGCGCCAGCAGCAAACTAGCGGGAGATGGTGATACGCAGTATTTT
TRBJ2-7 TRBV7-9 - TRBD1 CASSLTGGEQYF TGTGCCAGCAGTTTAACAGGGGGCGAGCAGTACTTC
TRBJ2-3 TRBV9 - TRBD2 CASSEGVGTSGSMATDTQYF TGTGCCAGCAGCGAGGGAGTCGGGACTAGCGGGAGTATGGCCACAGATACGCAGTATTTT
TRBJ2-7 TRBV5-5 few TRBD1 CASSALDRADPYEQYF TGTGCCAGCAGCGCGTTAGACAGGGCCGACCCCTACGAGCAGTACTTC
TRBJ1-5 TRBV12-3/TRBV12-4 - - CASSQASNQPQHF TGTGCCAGCAGCCAAGCTAGCAATCAGCCCCAGCATTTT
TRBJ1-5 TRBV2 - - CASSDPGGGQPQHF TGTGCCAGCAGTGACCCCGGGGGTGGGCAGCCCCAGCATTTT
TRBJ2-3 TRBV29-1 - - CSVGRQPNTQYF TGCAGCGTTGGACGACAGCCTAATACGCAGTATTTT
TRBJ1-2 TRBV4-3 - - CASSQEPADSNYGYTF TGCGCCAGCAGCCAAGAACCGGCGGACTCTAACTATGGCTACACCTTC
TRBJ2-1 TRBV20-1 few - CSGTTHDEQFF TGCAGTGGGACTACCCACGATGAGCAGTTCTTC
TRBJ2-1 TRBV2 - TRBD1 CASRGQGALRPIGSNEQFF TGTGCCAGCAGGGGACAGGGGGCGCTTAGGCCCATCGGTAGCAATGAGCAGTTCTTC
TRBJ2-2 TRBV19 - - CASSLQHTGELFF TGTGCCAGTAGTTTACAGCACACCGGGGAGCTGTTTTTT
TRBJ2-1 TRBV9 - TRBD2 CASSFIAGELFF TGTGCCAGCAGCTTCATAGCGGGAGAACTGTTCTTC
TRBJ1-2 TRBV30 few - CAWITPHGRVGRGYTF TGTGCCTGGATTACTCCCCACGGGAGGGTCGGACGTGGCTACACCTTC
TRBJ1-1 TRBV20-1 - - CSAFPNTEAFF TGCAGTGCCTTCCCGAACACTGAAGCTTTCTTT
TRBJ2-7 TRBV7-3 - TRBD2 CASSLAGSYEQYF TGTGCCAGCAGCCTAGCGGGAAGTTACGAGCAGTACTTC
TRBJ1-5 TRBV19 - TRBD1 CASSQGQAHRPQHF TGTGCCAGTAGTCAAGGACAGGCACATCGGCCCCAGCATTTT
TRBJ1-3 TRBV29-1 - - CSVDNWGDGNTIYF TGCAGCGTTGACAATTGGGGAGATGGAAACACCATATATTTT
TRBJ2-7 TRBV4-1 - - CASSLDTRGVRDEQYF TGCGCCAGCAGCCTGGATACCAGGGGGGTAAGGGACGAGCAGTACTTC
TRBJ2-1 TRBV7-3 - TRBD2 CASSSGLAGAGEQFF TGTGCCAGCAGCTCCGGACTAGCGGGAGCGGGTGAGCAGTTCTTC
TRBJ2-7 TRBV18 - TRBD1 CASSPSGQGYEQYF TGTGCCAGCTCACCAAGCGGACAGGGATACGAGCAGTACTTC
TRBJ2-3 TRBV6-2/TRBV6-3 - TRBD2 CASSLGLAGTDTQYF TGTGCCAGCAGTCTGGGACTAGCGGGCACAGATACGCAGTATTTT
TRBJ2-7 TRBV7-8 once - CASSLGTAYEQYF TGTGCCAGCAGCCTAGGCACAGCCTACGAGCAGTACTTC
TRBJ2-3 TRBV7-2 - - CASSQTPGWDTQYF TGTGCCAGCAGCCAGACGCCAGGGTGGGATACGCAGTATTTT
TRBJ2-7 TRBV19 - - CASSIKPTAYEQYF TGTGCCAGTAGTATAAAGCCGACAGCCTACGAGCAGTACTTC
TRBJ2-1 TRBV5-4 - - CASSLIRGSYNEQFF TGTGCCAGCAGCTTGATAAGGGGCTCCTACAATGAGCAGTTCTTC
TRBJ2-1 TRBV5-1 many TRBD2 CASSLISSGYSYNEQFF TGCGCCAGCAGCTTGATATCTAGCGGGTACTCCTACAATGAGCAGTTCTTC
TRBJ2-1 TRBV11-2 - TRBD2 CASKPPGLADNEQFF TGTGCCAGCAAACCACCGGGACTAGCGGACAATGAGCAGTTCTTC
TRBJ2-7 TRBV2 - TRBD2 CATGTSGHEQYF TGTGCCACCGGGACTAGCGGTCACGAGCAGTACTTC
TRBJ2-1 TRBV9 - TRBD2 CASSVIPSGSSYNEQFF TGTGCCAGCAGTGTCATCCCTAGCGGGAGCTCCTACAATGAGCAGTTCTTC
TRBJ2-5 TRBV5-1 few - CASSLKGVRGQETQYF TGCGCCAGCAGCTTGAAAGGGGTAAGGGGCCAAGAGACCCAGTACTTC
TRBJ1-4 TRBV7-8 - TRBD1 CASSQGSGQGNEKLFF TGTGCCAGCAGCCAAGGATCGGGACAGGGCAATGAAAAACTGTTTTTT
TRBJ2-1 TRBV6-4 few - CASSVESGGNEQFF TGTGCCAGCAGTGTAGAGTCCGGAGGCAATGAGCAGTTCTTC
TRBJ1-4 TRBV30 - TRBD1 CAWSGGQGVWEKLFF TGTGCCTGGAGTGGGGGACAGGGGGTTTGGGAAAAACTGTTTTTT
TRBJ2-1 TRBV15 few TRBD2 CATSRLAGGPSNEQFF TGTGCCACCAGCAGATTAGCGGGAGGGCCGTCGAATGAGCAGTTCTTC
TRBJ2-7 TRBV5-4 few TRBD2 CASSPGLAEYYEQYF TGTGCCAGCAGCCCTGGACTAGCGGAATACTACGAGCAGTACTTC
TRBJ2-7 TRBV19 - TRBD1 CASSPDREVYEQYF TGTGCCAGTAGTCCGGACAGGGAGGTGTACGAGCAGTACTTC
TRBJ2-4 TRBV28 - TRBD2 CASSRILAGGPFDAKNIQYF TGTGCCAGCAGTCGAATCCTAGCGGGAGGGCCCTTTGATGCCAAAAACATTCAGTACTTC
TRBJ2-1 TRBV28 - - CASSWDLTGNEQFF TGTGCCAGCAGCTGGGACTTAACGGGCAATGAGCAGTTCTTC